The 4 T cell receptor beta chains reported below all come from one sample, sequenced in a study of pediatric ulcerative colitis. The rectum was sampled with one to two pinch biopsies at colonoscopy. The repertoire was sequenced with immunoSEQ multiplex PCR; TCRdb's copy has only in-frame clones and lacks some. The sample lists 35,000 to 45,000 clones, 75% occurring once. Material: gut tissue. The receptors originated from a boy between 10 and 17 years old with severe ulcerative colitis.

This clone was seen a handful of times. The chain carries TRBV27 and TRBJ1-1; no reliable D call. The CDR3 is made up of 13 amino acids. Germline CDR1 and CDR2: MNHEY and SMNVEV (reference sequence). Trimming removed 3 bases from V and 1 base from J, with 6 bases in between. The CDR3: CASSLWRNTEAFF. Written as DNA, the CDR3 is TGTGCCAGCAGTTTGTGGAGGAACACTGAAGCTTTCTTT.

V usage is TRBV11-3 and J usage is TRBJ1-5; D gene unclear. In germline, CDR1 is SGHNT, CDR2 YENEEA. The germline V and J ends were trimmed by 1 base and 0 bases, with 13 bases remaining between them. This CDR3 has 17 amino acids. CDR3 amino acids: CASSLVGHLLSNQPQHF. The CDR3 coding sequence is TGTGCCAGCAGCTTAGTAGGGCACCTCCTTAGCAATCAGCCCCAGCATTTT. Drawing the rest from reference TRBV11-3 and TRBJ1-5, the complete variable domain is EAGVVQSPRYKIIEKKQPVAFWCNPISGHNTLYWYLQNLGQGPELLIRYENEEAVDDSQLPKDRFSAERLKGVDSTLKIQPAELGDSAVYLCASSLVGHLLSNQPQHFGDGTRLSIL.

This clone was recorded only once. The J gene is TRBJ2-1, the V gene TRBV11-2; tentatively, D is TRBD1 or TRBD2 (6 bases each). Per the germline V gene, CDR1 is SGHAT and CDR2 is FQNNGV. This CDR3 has 16 residues. With 2 bases removed from V and 7 bases from J, the gap between germline ends came to 18 bases. CDR3 residues: CASSLRRGEKRNEQFF. The CDR3 nucleotides read TGTGCCAGCAGCTTACGAAGGGGGGAAAAGAGGAATGAGCAGTTCTTC.

The chain has TRBV4-1 and TRBJ1-5; 11 positions match TRBD1. There are 19 residues in the CDR3. Germline CDR1 is MGHRA and CDR2 is YSYEKL. V gave up 0 bases and J gave up 7 bases; unmatched junction bases: 14. CDR3 in amino acids: CASSQDQGFGQGASQPQHF. CDR3 DNA sequence: TGCGCCAGCAGCCAAGATCAGGGGTTTGGACAGGGGGCTTCGCAGCCCCAGCATTTT.